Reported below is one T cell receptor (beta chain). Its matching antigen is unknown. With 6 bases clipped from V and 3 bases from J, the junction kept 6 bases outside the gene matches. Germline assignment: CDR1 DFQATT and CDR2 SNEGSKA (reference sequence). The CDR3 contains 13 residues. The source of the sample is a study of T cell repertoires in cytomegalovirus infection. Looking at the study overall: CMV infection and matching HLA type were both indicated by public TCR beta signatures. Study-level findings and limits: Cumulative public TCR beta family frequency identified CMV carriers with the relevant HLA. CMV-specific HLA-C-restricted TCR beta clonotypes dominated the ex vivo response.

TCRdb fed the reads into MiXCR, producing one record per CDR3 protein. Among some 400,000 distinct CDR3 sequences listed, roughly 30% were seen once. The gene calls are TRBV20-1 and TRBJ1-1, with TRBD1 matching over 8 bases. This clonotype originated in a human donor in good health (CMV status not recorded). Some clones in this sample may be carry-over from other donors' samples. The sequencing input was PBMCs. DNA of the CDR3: TGCAGTGCCCCCGGACAGGGATACACTGAAGCTTTCTTT. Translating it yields CSAPGQGYTEAFF.